The sequence of this T cell receptor (beta chain) was determined in a study of cytomegalovirus exposure and HLA in healthy donors. General study results and limits: The CMV antigen specificity of three CMV-associated chains was confirmed through in vitro analysis. Investigators reported under 200 TCR beta chains as tied to cytomegalovirus.

V lost 6 bases and J lost 1, with 10 bases in between. The CDR3 is 13 amino acids. The germline gives CDR1 MDHEN, CDR2 SYDVKM. The protocol was immunoSEQ multiplex PCR, while the TCRdb copy is restricted to in-frame clones and leaves out a portion. The table includes fewer than 85,000 clones, 94% detected once. For this clone: The antigen is unknown.

The donors belonged to the approximately 110-subject validation cohort, separate from the roughly 670-subject first cohort. The chain recombines TRBV28 with TRBJ2-7, with D possibly being TRBD1 (5 bases). The TCR comes from a woman between 18 and 29 years old in good health and CMV-seronegative. Sequencing was performed on PBMCs. CDR3 nucleotide sequence: TGTGCCAGCAGAAGTAGGGGTTCCTACGAGCAGTACTTC. It encodes CASRSRGSYEQYF.